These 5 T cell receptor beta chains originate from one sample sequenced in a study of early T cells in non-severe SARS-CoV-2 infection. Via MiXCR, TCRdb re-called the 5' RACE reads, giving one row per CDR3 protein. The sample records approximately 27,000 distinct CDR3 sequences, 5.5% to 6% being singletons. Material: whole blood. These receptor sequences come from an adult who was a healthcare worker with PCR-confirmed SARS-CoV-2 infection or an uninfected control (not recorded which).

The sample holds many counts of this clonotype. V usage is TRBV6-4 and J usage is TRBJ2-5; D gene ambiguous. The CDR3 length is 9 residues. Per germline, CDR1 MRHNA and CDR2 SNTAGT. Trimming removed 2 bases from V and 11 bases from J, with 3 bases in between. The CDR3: CASSDRQYF. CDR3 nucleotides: TGTGCCAGCAGTGACCGACAGTACTTC.

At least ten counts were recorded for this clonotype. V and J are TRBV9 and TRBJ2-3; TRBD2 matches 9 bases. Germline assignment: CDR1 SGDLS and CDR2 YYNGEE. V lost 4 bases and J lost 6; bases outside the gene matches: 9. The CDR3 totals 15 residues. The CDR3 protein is CASSMTSGGEDTQYF. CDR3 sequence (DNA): TGTGCCAGCAGCATGACTAGCGGAGGGGAGGATACGCAGTATTTT.

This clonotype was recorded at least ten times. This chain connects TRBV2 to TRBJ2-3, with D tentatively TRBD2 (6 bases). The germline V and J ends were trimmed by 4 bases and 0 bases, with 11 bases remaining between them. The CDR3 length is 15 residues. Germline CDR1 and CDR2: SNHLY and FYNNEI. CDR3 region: CASSVSGVSTDTQYF. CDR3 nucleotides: TGTGCCAGCAGTGTATCGGGGGTTAGCACAGATACGCAGTATTTT.

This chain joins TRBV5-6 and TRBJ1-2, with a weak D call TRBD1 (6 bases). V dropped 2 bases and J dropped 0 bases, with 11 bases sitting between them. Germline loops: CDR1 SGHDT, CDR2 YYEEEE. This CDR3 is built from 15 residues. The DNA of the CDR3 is TGTGCCAGCAGCTTTACAGGGAGGACTAACTATGGCTACACCTTC. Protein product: CASSFTGRTNYGYTF.

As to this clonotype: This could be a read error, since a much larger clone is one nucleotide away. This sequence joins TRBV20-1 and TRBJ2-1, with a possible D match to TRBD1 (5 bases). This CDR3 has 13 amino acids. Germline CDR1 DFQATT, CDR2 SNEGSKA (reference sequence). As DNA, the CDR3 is TGCGTCGTCCAGGGCCTCCTCACAAATGAGCAGTTCTTC. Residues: CVVQGLLTNEQFF.